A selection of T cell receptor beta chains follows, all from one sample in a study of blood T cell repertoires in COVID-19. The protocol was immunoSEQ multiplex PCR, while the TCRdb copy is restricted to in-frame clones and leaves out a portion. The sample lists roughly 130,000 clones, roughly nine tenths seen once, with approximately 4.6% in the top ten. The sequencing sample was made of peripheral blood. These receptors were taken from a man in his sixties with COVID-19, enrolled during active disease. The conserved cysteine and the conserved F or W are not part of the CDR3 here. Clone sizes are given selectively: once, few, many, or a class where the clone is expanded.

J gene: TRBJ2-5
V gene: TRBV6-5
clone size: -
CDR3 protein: ASSRREGQETQY

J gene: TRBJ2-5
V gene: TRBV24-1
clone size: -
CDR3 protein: ATSGGSGIQETQY

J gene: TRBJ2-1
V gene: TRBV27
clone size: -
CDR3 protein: ASSHSLGTSGSSDEQF

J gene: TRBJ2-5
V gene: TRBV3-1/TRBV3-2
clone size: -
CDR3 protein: ASSRGLASKTTQY

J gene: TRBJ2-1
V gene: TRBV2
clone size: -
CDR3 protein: ASSYPPSGRNNEQF

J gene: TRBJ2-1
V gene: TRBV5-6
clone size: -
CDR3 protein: ASHTIGQGARGAQF

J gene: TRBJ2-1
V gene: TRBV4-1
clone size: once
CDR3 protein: ASSPIAGVGDEQF

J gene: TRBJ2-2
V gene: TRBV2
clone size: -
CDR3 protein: ASSEGSWAGTNTGELF

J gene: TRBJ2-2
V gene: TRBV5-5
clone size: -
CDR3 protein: ASSIRQGDTGELF

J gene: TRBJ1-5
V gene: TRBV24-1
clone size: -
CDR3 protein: ATSDLGGVNQPQH

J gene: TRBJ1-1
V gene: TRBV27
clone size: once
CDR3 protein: ASSFYRDTNTEAF

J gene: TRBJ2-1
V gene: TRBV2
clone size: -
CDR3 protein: ASSGRTSGRSYNEQF

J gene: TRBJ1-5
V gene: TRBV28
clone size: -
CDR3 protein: ASSFRPGQPSNQPQH

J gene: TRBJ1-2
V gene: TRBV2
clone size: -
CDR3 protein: ASIERDRSNYGYT

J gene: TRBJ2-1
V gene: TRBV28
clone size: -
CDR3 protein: ASSPGGSGRIEQF

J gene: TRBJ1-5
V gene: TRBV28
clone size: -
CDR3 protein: ASSLIQGASYQPQH

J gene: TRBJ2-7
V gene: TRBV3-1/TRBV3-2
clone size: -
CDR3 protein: ASSQDRAGEQY

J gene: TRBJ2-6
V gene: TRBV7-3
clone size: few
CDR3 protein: ASSTGTRPGANVLT

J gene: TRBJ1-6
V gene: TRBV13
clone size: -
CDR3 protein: ASSLSGNSPLH

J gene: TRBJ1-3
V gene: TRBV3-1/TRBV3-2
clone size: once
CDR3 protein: ASSQDVSGGNTIY

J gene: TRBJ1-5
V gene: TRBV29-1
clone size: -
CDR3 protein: SVETGGNQPQH

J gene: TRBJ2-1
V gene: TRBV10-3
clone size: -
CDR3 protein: AISASGSTNEQF

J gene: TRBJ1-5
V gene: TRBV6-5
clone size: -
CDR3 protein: ASTKTGGGQPQH

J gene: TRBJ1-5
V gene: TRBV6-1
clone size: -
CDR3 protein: ASSEGRARNQPQH

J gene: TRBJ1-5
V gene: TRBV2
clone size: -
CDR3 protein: ASSELGVQPQH

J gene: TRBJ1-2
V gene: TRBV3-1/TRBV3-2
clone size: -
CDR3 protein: ASSQWEGHEGGYGYT

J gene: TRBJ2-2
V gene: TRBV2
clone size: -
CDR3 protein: ASSAGFTGELF

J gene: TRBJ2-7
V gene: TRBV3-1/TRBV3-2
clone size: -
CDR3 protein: ASSLRTSMNYEQY

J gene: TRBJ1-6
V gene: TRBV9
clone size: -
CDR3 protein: ASSVDTFNSPLH

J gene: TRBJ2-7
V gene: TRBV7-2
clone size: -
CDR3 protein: ASSLATLAGDEQY

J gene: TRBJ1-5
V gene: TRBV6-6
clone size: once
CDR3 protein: ASSHPGTGSQPQH

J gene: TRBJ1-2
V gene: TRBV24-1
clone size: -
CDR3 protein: ATSDPDQSTFNYGYT

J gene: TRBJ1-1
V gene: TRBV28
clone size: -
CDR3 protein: ASSVAVTEAF

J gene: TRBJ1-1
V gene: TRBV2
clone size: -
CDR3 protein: ASSEGGNTEAF

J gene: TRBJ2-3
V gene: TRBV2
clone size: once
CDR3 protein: ASKTEDTQY

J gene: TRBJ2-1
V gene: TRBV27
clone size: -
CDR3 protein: ASSLYLGPYNEQF

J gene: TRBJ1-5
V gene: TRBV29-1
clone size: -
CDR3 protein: SVTAGVNDQPQH

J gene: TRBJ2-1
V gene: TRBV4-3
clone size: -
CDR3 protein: ASSQDSGRDNEQF

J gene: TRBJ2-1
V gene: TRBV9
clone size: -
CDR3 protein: ASSASGSPYNEQF

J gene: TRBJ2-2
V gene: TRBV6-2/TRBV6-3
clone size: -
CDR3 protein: ASSQEDIGTRPGELF

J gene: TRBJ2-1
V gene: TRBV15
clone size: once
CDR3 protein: ATSRSVLPSGRGGYNEQF

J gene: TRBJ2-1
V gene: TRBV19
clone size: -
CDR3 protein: ASSKSGLYNEQF

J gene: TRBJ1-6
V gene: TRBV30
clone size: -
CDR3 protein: AWSGYSSYNSPLH

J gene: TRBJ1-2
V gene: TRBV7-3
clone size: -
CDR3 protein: ASSLGGENGYT

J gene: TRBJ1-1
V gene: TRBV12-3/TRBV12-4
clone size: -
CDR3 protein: ASRPTGNTEAF